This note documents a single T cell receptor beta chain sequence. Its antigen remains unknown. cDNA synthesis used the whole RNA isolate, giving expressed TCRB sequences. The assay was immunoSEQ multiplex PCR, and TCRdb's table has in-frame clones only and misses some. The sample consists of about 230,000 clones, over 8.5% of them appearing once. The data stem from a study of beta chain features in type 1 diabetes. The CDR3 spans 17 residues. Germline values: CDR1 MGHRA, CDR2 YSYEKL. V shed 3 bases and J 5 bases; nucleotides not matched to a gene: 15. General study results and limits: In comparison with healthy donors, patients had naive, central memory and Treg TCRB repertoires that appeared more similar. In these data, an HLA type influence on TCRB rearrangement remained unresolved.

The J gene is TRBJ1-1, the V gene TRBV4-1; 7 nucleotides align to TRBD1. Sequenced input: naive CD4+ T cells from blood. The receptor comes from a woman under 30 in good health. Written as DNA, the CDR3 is TGCGCCAGCAGCCACCTTGGAAGGGGGCACGGTAATACTGAAGCTTTCTTT. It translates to CASSHLGRGHGNTEAFF.